This TCR beta chain was sequenced in a study of post-analysis software for immune sequencing data. Study findings and constraints: Controls showed lower frequencies than patients for several TRBV segments, and TRBV5-6, TRBV5-1 and TRBV20-1 were among these.

Concerning this clonotype itself: Its antigen is as yet unknown.

Carried by the TCR beta cDNA libraries were unique molecular identifiers. TCRdb re-called the PCR reads through MiXCR, storing one row per CDR3 protein. The sample has about 540,000 distinct CDR3 sequences; 34% are singletons. CDR1 and CDR2 (germline): SGHTA, FQGNSA. The CDR3 sequence is 15 residues long. Trimming shortened V by 3 bases and J by 4 bases, and 16 bases separated the two germline ends. The sequence came from a girl under 18 with multiple sclerosis. This chain joins TRBV7-2 and TRBJ2-7; a possible D gene is TRBD2 (6 bases). Sequencing was carried out using blood. The CDR3 is CASSLTGGATYEQYF. The CDR3 DNA reads as TGTGCCAGCAGCTTGACGGGCGGGGCGACTTACGAGCAGTACTTC. The complete variable domain, with remaining parts taken from reference TRBV7-2 and TRBJ2-7, reads GAGVSQSPSNKVTEKGKDVELRCDPISGHTALYWYRQSLGQGLEFLIYFQGNSAPDKSGLPSDRFSAERTGGSVSTLTIQRTQQEDSAVYLCASSLTGGATYEQYFGPGTRLTVT.